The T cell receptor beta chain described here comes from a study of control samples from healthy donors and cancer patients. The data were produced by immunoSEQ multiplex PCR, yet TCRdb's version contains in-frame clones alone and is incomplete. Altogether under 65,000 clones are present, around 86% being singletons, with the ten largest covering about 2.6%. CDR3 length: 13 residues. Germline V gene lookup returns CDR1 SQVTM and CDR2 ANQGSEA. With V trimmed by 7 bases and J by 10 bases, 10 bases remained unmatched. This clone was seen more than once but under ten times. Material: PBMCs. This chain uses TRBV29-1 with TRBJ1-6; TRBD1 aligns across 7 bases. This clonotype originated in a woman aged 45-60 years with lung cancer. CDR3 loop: CSGSTGLGSPLHF. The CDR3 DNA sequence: TGCAGCGGCTCGACAGGGCTAGGGTCACCCCTCCACTTT.